These 9 T cell receptor beta chains originate from one sample sequenced in a study of post-analysis software for immune sequencing data. Their cognate antigens are unknown. General study findings and limits: The study found TRBV5-6, TRBV5-1 and TRBV20-1 among roughly 5 TRBV segments more frequent in patients than controls.

Tagging with unique molecular identifiers was a feature of the TCR beta cDNA libraries. Each CDR3 protein gets one entry after TCRdb re-called the PCR reads with MiXCR. Among hundreds of thousands of distinct CDR3 sequences listed, approximately 59% were seen once. The sequenced sample was blood. These receptors all stem from a girl between 2 and 10 years old with multiple sclerosis.

The chain uses TRBV6-4 and TRBJ2-3, with 7 bases identical to TRBD1. Trimming removed 6 bases from V and 0 bases from J; junction bases left unmatched: 9. The CDR3 extends over 16 amino acids. From germline, CDR1 is MRHNA and CDR2 SNTAGT. The DNA of the CDR3 is TGTGCCAGCAGCGTAGCCGGGACAGTTAGCACAGATACGCAGTATTTT. This gives the protein CASSVAGTVSTDTQYF.

This chain connects TRBV15 to TRBJ2-5; D is ambiguous. The CDR3 is made up of 12 amino acids. V was cut by 3 bases and J by 5 bases, with 7 bases left in between. Germline V lookup: CDR1 LNHNV, CDR2 YYDKDF (reference sequence). CDR3 nucleotide sequence: TGTGCCACCAGCAGGGCCCGGGAGACCCAGTACTTC. Translation: CATSRARETQYF.

This clonotype was counted a few times. The chain's CDR3 is CASSSVPADTQYF. As DNA, the CDR3 is TGTGCCAGCAGTTCTGTCCCGGCAGATACGCAGTATTTT. The V and J genes are TRBV7-8 and TRBJ2-3; D not certain. From germline, CDR1 is SGHVS and CDR2 FQNEAQ. Trimming took 6 bases from V and 4 from J, leaving 11 bases between them. The CDR3 covers 13 residues.

CDR3 DNA sequence: TGCAGTGCTAGAGAGGGCAGGGACTACACTGAAGCTTTCTTT. Its protein is CSAREGRDYTEAFF. This chain joins TRBV20-1 and TRBJ1-1; D is perhaps TRBD1 (5 bases). Trimming removed 0 bases at V and 3 bases at J, with 11 bases between. The CDR3 loop spans 14 amino acids. In germline, CDR1 is DFQATT, CDR2 SNEGSKA (reference sequence).

This chain connects TRBV5-1 to TRBJ2-1; TRBD2 matches at 14 bases. The CDR3 is 15 residues long. Germline-derived CDR1 and CDR2 are SGHRS and YFSETQ. V lost 4 bases, J lost 7 bases, and 4 bases stayed unmatched. The CDR3 protein is CASSNGLAGGNEQFF. The CDR3 region has the DNA TGCGCCAGCAGCAACGGACTAGCGGGGGGTAATGAGCAGTTCTTC.

The chain carries TRBV7-2 and TRBJ2-1; tentative D call: TRBD1 (5 bases). V was shortened by 5 bases and J by 5 bases, with 19 bases between the two germline ends. In germline, CDR1 is SGHTA, CDR2 FQGNSA. The CDR3 length is 16 residues. In DNA form, the CDR3 reads TGTGCCAGCAGCCCCAAGGGGATCGTCCCACACAATGAGCAGTTCTTC. The encoded protein is CASSPKGIVPHNEQFF.

J is TRBJ2-4 and V is TRBV12-3 or TRBV12-4; 7 bases fit TRBD2. The J call may be faulty, since TRBJ2-7 better matches the DNA end. CDR3 size: 15 residues. The CDR3 DNA reads as TGTGCCAGCAGCCGAGTTTTTGCGGGAGCCTACGAGCAGTACTTC. Translation gives CASSRVFAGAYEQYF.

This clonotype has more than one count but fewer than ten. The rearrangement links TRBV6-5 to TRBJ2-3; TRBD1 aligns across 8 bases. The CDR3 has 15 residues. Germline V gene data show CDR1 as MNHEY and CDR2 as SVGAGI. The V and J ends lost 6 bases and 4 bases, in that order; junction bases with no gene match: 9. The CDR3 spells CASRFYRGSADTQYF. CDR3 in DNA: TGTGCCAGCAGATTTTACAGGGGGTCTGCAGATACGCAGTATTTT.

V gene TRBV28 combines with J gene TRBJ2-3; 7 bases match TRBD2. This CDR3 is built from 15 residues. Germline V lookup: CDR1 MDHEN, CDR2 SYDVKM. V shed 11 bases and J 0 bases; nucleotides not matched to a gene: 11. The CDR3 bases are TGTGCCGTTATGGGAGGGGCTAGCAGCACAGATACGCAGTATTTT. Its protein product is CAVMGGASSTDTQYF.